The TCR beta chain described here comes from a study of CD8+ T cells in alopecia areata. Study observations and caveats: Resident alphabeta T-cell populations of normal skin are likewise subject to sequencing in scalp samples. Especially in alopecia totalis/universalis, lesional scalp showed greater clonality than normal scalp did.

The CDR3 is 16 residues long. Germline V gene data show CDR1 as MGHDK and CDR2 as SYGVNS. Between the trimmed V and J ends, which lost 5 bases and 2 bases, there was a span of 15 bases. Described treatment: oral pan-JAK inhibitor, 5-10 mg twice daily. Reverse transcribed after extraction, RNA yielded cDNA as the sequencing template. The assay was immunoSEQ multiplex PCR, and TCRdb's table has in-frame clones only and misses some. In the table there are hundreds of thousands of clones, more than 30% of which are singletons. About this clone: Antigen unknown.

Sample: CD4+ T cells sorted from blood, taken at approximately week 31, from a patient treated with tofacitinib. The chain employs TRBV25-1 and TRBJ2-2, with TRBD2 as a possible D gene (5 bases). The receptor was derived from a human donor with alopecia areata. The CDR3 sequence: CASSKGAHFNTGELFF. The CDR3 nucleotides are TGTGCCAGCAGTAAGGGAGCACATTTTAACACCGGGGAGCTGTTTTTT.